This record concerns one T cell receptor beta chain sequence. Its target is not known. Reprocessing the 5' RACE reads, TCRdb reports a single entry for every CDR3 protein and omits DNA. With 400,000 to 500,000 distinct CDR3 sequences in the sample, the ten largest clones hold more than 2%. Germline CDR1 reads GTSNPN; CDR2 reads SVGIG (reference sequence). The CDR3 length is 16 residues. These data belong to a study of monozygotic twins with inflammatory bowel disease. Study-level results: Researchers report that IBD patients shared fewer clonotypes with others than healthy twins, especially amid disease activity. Twins with IBD were found to have lower TCRbeta diversity (inverse Simpson) than healthy co-twins.

The sequence came from a human donor with ulcerative colitis or Crohn's disease, or a healthy co-twin of an affected twin (not recorded which). The chain employs TRBV30 and TRBJ1-5; TCRdb names TRBD1, which stays unverified in the absence of DNA. Input material: blood. The CDR3 loop is CAWSLRTGKSNQPQHF.